This is a list of T cell receptor beta chains from one sample in a study of technical replicates of blood from a few donors. Assay: immunoSEQ multiplex PCR; the TCRdb copy retains only in-frame clones and omits some. The sample shows 65,000 to 80,000 clones, about nine tenths of them seen only once. The sample consisted of T cells isolated from PBMCs. Every receptor here comes from a human donor in good health. CDR3s include the opening cysteine and the closing phenylalanine or tryptophan. The order of the fields is clone size, CDR3 length, J gene, D gene, V gene, CDR3 DNA, CDR3 protein. The D gene is left open where the match is weak. Size is omitted from some rows. Given values are once, few, many or a class for expanded clones.

size: NA; length: 16; J: TRBJ1-1; D: TRBD1; V: TRBV11-3; DNA: TGTGCCAGCAGCTTTCTACAGGGGGTCGGGAACACTGAAGCTTTCTTT; CDR3: CASSFLQGVGNTEAFF
size: few; length: 16; J: TRBJ2-3; D: NA; V: TRBV9; DNA: TGTGCCAGCAGCGCCGGGACATTGACTAGCACAGATACGCAGTATTTT; CDR3: CASSAGTLTSTDTQYF
size: NA; length: 17; J: TRBJ1-2; D: NA; V: TRBV11-2; DNA: TGTGCCAGCAGCTTAGATCTTATTCAGGAAGGAGGCTATGGCTACACCTTC; CDR3: CASSLDLIQEGGYGYTF
size: NA; length: 11; J: TRBJ2-1; D: NA; V: TRBV11-3; DNA: TGTGCCAGCAGCTCGGGCAATGAGCAGTTCTTC; CDR3: CASSSGNEQFF
size: NA; length: 16; J: TRBJ1-5; D: NA; V: TRBV19; DNA: TGTGCCAGTAGTTTCGGGGTGGTTTATAGCAATCAGCCCCAGCATTTT; CDR3: CASSFGVVYSNQPQHF
size: NA; length: 21; J: TRBJ2-1; D: TRBD1; V: TRBV9; DNA: TGTGCCAGCAGCGTAGGGATTTGGGACAGGGAGAGGAGGGGAGCTAAGGATGAGCAGTTCTTC; CDR3: CASSVGIWDRERRGAKDEQFF
size: NA; length: 12; J: TRBJ2-2; D: NA; V: TRBV27; DNA: TGTGCCAGCAGTAATTATCTCGGGGAGCTGTTTTTT; CDR3: CASSNYLGELFF
size: NA; length: 15; J: TRBJ2-1; D: TRBD2; V: TRBV5-1; DNA: TGCGCCAGCAGCTTAGCGGGAGGGGCTTACAATGAGCAGTTCTTC; CDR3: CASSLAGGAYNEQFF
size: once; length: 16; J: TRBJ2-6; D: TRBD1; V: TRBV18; DNA: TGTGCCAGCTCACTAAAAGACAGGGCTGGGGCCAACGTCCTGACTTTC; CDR3: CASSLKDRAGANVLTF
size: NA; length: 15; J: TRBJ1-2; D: NA; V: TRBV4-1; DNA: TGCGCCAGCAGCCAATTGTCAGCGAGTAACTATGGCTACACCTTC; CDR3: CASSQLSASNYGYTF
size: NA; length: 16; J: TRBJ2-1; D: TRBD2; V: TRBV4-3; DNA: TGCGCCAGCAGCCAAGGGGCTAGCGGGGAATACAATGAGCAGTTCTTC; CDR3: CASSQGASGEYNEQFF
size: NA; length: 13; J: TRBJ1-1; D: NA; V: TRBV19; DNA: TGTGCCAGTATAGCGGCAGGGCAGCCTGAAGCTTTCTTT; CDR3: CASIAAGQPEAFF
size: NA; length: 13; J: TRBJ2-7; D: NA; V: TRBV29-1; DNA: TGCAGCGTTGAGGGCAGACAGCCCTACGAGCAGTACTTC; CDR3: CSVEGRQPYEQYF
size: NA; length: 18; J: TRBJ2-3; D: TRBD2; V: TRBV7-3; DNA: TGTGCCAGCAGCTTATTTGGGGGACTAGCGGGAGTCACAGATACGCAGTATTTT; CDR3: CASSLFGGLAGVTDTQYF
size: NA; length: 17; J: TRBJ2-7; D: NA; V: TRBV7-9; DNA: TGTGCCAGCAGCTTACTCCCAGTGGTGCAGATATCCTACGAGCAGTACTTC; CDR3: CASSLLPVVQISYEQYF
size: NA; length: 14; J: TRBJ2-1; D: NA; V: TRBV7-6; DNA: TGTGCCAGCAGCCTACAGGGCTCCTACAATGAGCAGTTCTTC; CDR3: CASSLQGSYNEQFF
size: NA; length: 14; J: TRBJ2-7; D: NA; V: TRBV4-2; DNA: TGTGCCAGCAGCCACCTTGGAGGGGCCTACGAGCAGTACTTC; CDR3: CASSHLGGAYEQYF
size: NA; length: 15; J: TRBJ2-5; D: NA; V: TRBV7-2; DNA: TGTGCCAGCAGCTTCCGGGATAGCTTAGGCGAGACCCAGTACTTC; CDR3: CASSFRDSLGETQYF
size: NA; length: 16; J: TRBJ1-1; D: NA; V: TRBV6-5; DNA: TGTGCCAGCAGTTACCACTCGGGGAGGGCTAACACTGAAGCTTTCTTT; CDR3: CASSYHSGRANTEAFF
size: NA; length: 17; J: TRBJ2-5; D: TRBD1; V: TRBV12-5; DNA: TGTGCTAGTGGTTTGACCTCGCTAAGGGGGCAGGGAGAGACCCAGTACTTC; CDR3: CASGLTSLRGQGETQYF
size: NA; length: 12; J: TRBJ1-1; D: TRBD1; V: TRBV18; DNA: TGTGCCAGCTCAAATCGGGACAGGGAAGCTTTCTTT; CDR3: CASSNRDREAFF
size: NA; length: 13; J: TRBJ1-2; D: NA; V: TRBV10-3; DNA: TGTGCCATCAGCGTGGACGGGATCTATGGCTACACCTTC; CDR3: CAISVDGIYGYTF
size: NA; length: 14; J: TRBJ2-7; D: TRBD1; V: TRBV5-6; DNA: TGTGCCAGCAGCTTCCAGGACAGGGGGCCCGAGCAGTACTTC; CDR3: CASSFQDRGPEQYF
size: NA; length: 14; J: TRBJ2-3; D: TRBD2; V: TRBV11-2; DNA: TGTGCCAGCAGCTTGGGACTACACACAGATACGCAGTATTTT; CDR3: CASSLGLHTDTQYF
size: NA; length: 16; J: TRBJ2-7; D: TRBD2; V: TRBV7-3; DNA: TGTGCCAGCAGTCGGGGAGGGGCCACGACCTCCTACGAGCAGTACTTC; CDR3: CASSRGGATTSYEQYF
size: NA; length: 15; J: TRBJ2-3; D: NA; V: TRBV18; DNA: TGTGCCAGCTCACCAGGTGCTCGGGGCACAGATACGCAGTATTTT; CDR3: CASSPGARGTDTQYF
size: NA; length: 13; J: TRBJ1-1; D: NA; V: TRBV7-8; DNA: TGTGCCAGCAGCTCCCCAGGGGTCTCTGAAGCTTTCTTT; CDR3: CASSSPGVSEAFF
size: once; length: 16; J: TRBJ2-7; D: TRBD2; V: TRBV7-8; DNA: TGTGCCAGCAGCGAGCCGGGACTAGCGAGCTCCTACGAGCAGTACTTC; CDR3: CASSEPGLASSYEQYF
size: NA; length: 15; J: TRBJ2-2; D: TRBD1; V: TRBV7-2; DNA: TGTGCCAGCAGCTACCTAGGACAGGGCACCGGGGAGCTGTTTTTT; CDR3: CASSYLGQGTGELFF
size: NA; length: 14; J: TRBJ2-1; D: TRBD1; V: TRBV4-3; DNA: TGCGCCAGCAGCCAGGGACAGGGGACCAATGAGCAGTTCTTC; CDR3: CASSQGQGTNEQFF
size: NA; length: 13; J: TRBJ1-2; D: NA; V: TRBV6-5; DNA: TGTGCCAGCAGTTACACAGGGTCATATGGCTACACCTTC; CDR3: CASSYTGSYGYTF
size: NA; length: 17; J: TRBJ2-7; D: TRBD2; V: TRBV6-1; DNA: TGTGCCAGCAGTGAAGAGGGAACTAGCGGGAGATACTACGAGCAGTACTTC; CDR3: CASSEEGTSGRYYEQYF
size: NA; length: 13; J: TRBJ2-5; D: NA; V: TRBV11-3; DNA: TGTGCCAGCAGCTGGTCTACGGGAGAGACCCAGTACTTC; CDR3: CASSWSTGETQYF
size: NA; length: 14; J: TRBJ1-1; D: TRBD1; V: TRBV18; DNA: TGTGCCAGCTCACCACCGACAGGGACCTATGAAGCTTTCTTT; CDR3: CASSPPTGTYEAFF
size: NA; length: 14; J: TRBJ1-4; D: NA; V: TRBV27; DNA: TGTGCCAGCAGTTCCTCAGGGCTGGGTGAAAAACTGTTTTTT; CDR3: CASSSSGLGEKLFF
size: NA; length: 16; J: TRBJ2-7; D: TRBD1; V: TRBV10-2; DNA: TGCGCCAGCAGTGAGCCAGAGGGACAGGGGATATACGAGCAGTACTTC; CDR3: CASSEPEGQGIYEQYF
size: few; length: 16; J: TRBJ1-1; D: TRBD1; V: TRBV5-1; DNA: TGCGCCAGCAGCTTGCAAATGAGACAGGGGATAACTGAAGCTTTCTTT; CDR3: CASSLQMRQGITEAFF
size: NA; length: 16; J: TRBJ2-1; D: TRBD2; V: TRBV4-2; DNA: TGTGCCAGCAGCCTCCAGCGGGAGGCTTCCTACAATGAGCAGTTCTTC; CDR3: CASSLQREASYNEQFF
size: NA; length: 14; J: TRBJ1-1; D: NA; V: TRBV6-1; DNA: TGTGCCAGCACGGGTCGGACTCTGAGCACTGAAGCTTTCTTT; CDR3: CASTGRTLSTEAFF
size: once; length: 12; J: TRBJ2-5; D: NA; V: TRBV19; DNA: TGTGCCAGTAACAGGGCAGGGGAGACCCAGTACTTC; CDR3: CASNRAGETQYF
size: NA; length: 13; J: TRBJ1-2; D: NA; V: TRBV13; DNA: TGTGCCAGCAGCCTTCAACAGGTCGAAGGCTACACCTTC; CDR3: CASSLQQVEGYTF
size: NA; length: 13; J: TRBJ2-7; D: NA; V: TRBV7-9; DNA: TGTGCCAGCAGCTTAAGCTCCCAGGGCGGGCAGTACTTC; CDR3: CASSLSSQGGQYF
size: NA; length: 13; J: TRBJ1-2; D: NA; V: TRBV13; DNA: TGTGCCAGCAGGGAGCCCGGCAACTATGGCTACACCTTC; CDR3: CASREPGNYGYTF
size: NA; length: 15; J: TRBJ2-3; D: NA; V: TRBV5-4; DNA: TGTGCCAGCAGCTTGGTCGGGTTGAGCACAGATACGCAGTATTTT; CDR3: CASSLVGLSTDTQYF